The rows below give T cell receptor beta chains drawn from one sample of a study of blood T cell repertoires in COVID-19. Data came from immunoSEQ multiplex PCR; TCRdb stores just in-frame clones and leaves some out. The sample records 350,000 to 400,000 clones, roughly 92% being singletons. Sequencing was performed on PBMCs or T cells enriched from blood (not recorded which). Source of these receptors: a woman aged 40 to 49 who had been exposed to COVID-19. Both conserved end residues are part of each CDR3. A D gene is named only where the DNA matches it firmly. Where a row states a size, it is once, few, many or the class of an expanded clone; other rows omit it.

TGCAGTGCCATACAGGCCGGGGAGCTGTTTTTT | CSAIQAGELFF | TRBJ2-2 | - | TRBV20-1 | -
TGTGCCAGCAGCTTAGGGCCCGTGAACACTGAAGCTTTCTTT | CASSLGPVNTEAFF | TRBJ1-1 | - | TRBV11-3 | -
TGTGCCACCAGCAGACCGTTGCCTCGGGGAAACACTGAAGCTTTCTTT | CATSRPLPRGNTEAFF | TRBJ1-1 | - | TRBV15 | -
TGTGCCAGCTCACCGTCGGACAGTAGTGGAAACACCATATATTTT | CASSPSDSSGNTIYF | TRBJ1-3 | - | TRBV18 | -
TGCGCCAGCAGTCCGTGGACAGCACAAGAGACCCAGTACTTC | CASSPWTAQETQYF | TRBJ2-5 | - | TRBV23-1 | -
TGTGCCAAAGAGACAGGGGCTCGGCCCCAGCATTTT | CAKETGARPQHF | TRBJ1-5 | TRBD1 | TRBV25-1 | -
TGCAGTGCTAGTGCCCGGTTTTTT | CSASARFF | TRBJ1-4 | - | TRBV20-1 | -
TGTGCCAGCAGCACCGGGACAGGGCGAATCTACACCTTC | CASSTGTGRIYTF | TRBJ1-2 | TRBD1 | TRBV7-2 | -
TGTGCCAGTGCACCTTCAGGAGGGTCACCCCTCCACTTT | CASAPSGGSPLHF | TRBJ1-6 | - | TRBV19 | -
TGTGCCAGCAGTGAATCCCCCCCACGGCAGGGAACGAGGACCGGGGAGCTGTTTTTT | CASSESPPRQGTRTGELFF | TRBJ2-2 | - | TRBV2 | -
TGTGCCAGCACGGAGATACCTGGAAACACCATATATTTT | CASTEIPGNTIYF | TRBJ1-3 | - | TRBV2 | -
TGTGCCAGCAGCTTAGCGGTCCAAGAGACCCAGTACTTC | CASSLAVQETQYF | TRBJ2-5 | - | TRBV7-3 | -
TGTGCCAGCAGCACCACCGTCGGACAGGGGAGAAATGGTGGCTACACCTTC | CASSTTVGQGRNGGYTF | TRBJ1-2 | TRBD1 | TRBV5-5 | once
TGTGCCAGTATGGAGACAGTCTCTCGCGAGCAGTACTTC | CASMETVSREQYF | TRBJ2-7 | - | TRBV19 | -
TGTGCCAGCAGCTTGGGTCAAGGGGGCCCCCGGAAAGCTTTCTTT | CASSLGQGGPRKAFF | TRBJ1-1 | TRBD1 | TRBV5-5 | -
TGTGCCAGCAGCGTACACCGTGAACGAAACACCATATATTTT | CASSVHRERNTIYF | TRBJ1-3 | - | TRBV7-8 | -
TGCGCCAGCAGCCTCCGACAGGGCGATACGCAGTATTTT | CASSLRQGDTQYF | TRBJ2-3 | TRBD1 | TRBV5-1 | -
TGTGCCTGGAGATTATCCTACAATGAGCAGTTCTTC | CAWRLSYNEQFF | TRBJ2-1 | - | TRBV30 | once
TGTGCCAGCAGCCTAAACTTATTCTTC | CASSLNLFF | TRBJ2-7 | - | TRBV5-8 | -
TGCAGCGTTGGAAGTCGGGGAAGCACTGAAGCTTTCTTT | CSVGSRGSTEAFF | TRBJ1-1 | - | TRBV29-1 | -
TGCAGTGCTAGTCGCCCTAGCGGGGGACTCACAGATACGCAGTATTTT | CSASRPSGGLTDTQYF | TRBJ2-3 | TRBD2 | TRBV20-1 | -
TGTGCCAGCAGCTTGGGGAGGTACGCAGATACGCAGTATTTT | CASSLGRYADTQYF | TRBJ2-3 | - | TRBV5-4 | -
TGTGCCAGCAGCCAGGGGGGTATAGGTGAGGTACTAAATAGCAATCAGCCCCAGCATTTT | CASSQGGIGEVLNSNQPQHF | TRBJ1-5 | - | TRBV3-1/TRBV3-2 | -
TGTGCCAGCAGCACCCGGACTAGCGGTTCTGGGAATGAGCAGTTCTTC | CASSTRTSGSGNEQFF | TRBJ2-1 | TRBD2 | TRBV3-1/TRBV3-2 | -
TGTGCCAGCAGCTTACAGGGGAGCAATCAGCCCCAGCATTTT | CASSLQGSNQPQHF | TRBJ1-5 | TRBD1 | TRBV5-4 | -
TGTGCCAGCAGTTTAGGGCAGCCCTCCTACAATGAGCAGTTCTTC | CASSLGQPSYNEQFF | TRBJ2-1 | - | TRBV27 | -
TGTGCCAGCAGCGTAGAATTAGCAGAGTACAATGAGCAGTTCTTC | CASSVELAEYNEQFF | TRBJ2-1 | - | TRBV9 | -
TGTGCCAGCAGCGCAAACCAACTAGCGCCCCAAGAGACCCAGTACTTC | CASSANQLAPQETQYF | TRBJ2-5 | - | TRBV21-1 | -
TGTGCCAGCAGGCCAACAGGGGGAGGTCCTGAAGCTTTCTTT | CASRPTGGGPEAFF | TRBJ1-1 | TRBD1 | TRBV25-1 | once
TGTGCCAGCAGTCCAGGGGTCGGCGGCTACACCTTC | CASSPGVGGYTF | TRBJ1-2 | - | TRBV12-3/TRBV12-4 | -
TGTGCCAGCGGTGACAGGTCTGAAGCTTTCTTT | CASGDRSEAFF | TRBJ1-1 | - | TRBV12-3/TRBV12-4 | -
TGTGCCAGCAGTGAATCGGGGGGGGCTAACTATGGCTACACCTTC | CASSESGGANYGYTF | TRBJ1-2 | - | TRBV6-1 | few
TGTGCCAGCAGCTTAGTAGGGACAGGGGGCGGCAATCAGCCCCAGCATTTT | CASSLVGTGGGNQPQHF | TRBJ1-5 | TRBD1 | TRBV5-5 | -
TGTGCCAGCAGTAAGCCAGGGGGTAAGACGACTGAAGCTTTCTTT | CASSKPGGKTTEAFF | TRBJ1-1 | TRBD1 | TRBV6-5 | -
TGCGCCAGCAGCTTTCCTGGCAGGGAGGATGGCTACACCTTC | CASSFPGREDGYTF | TRBJ1-2 | - | TRBV5-1 | -
TGTGCCAGCAGCTGGACAGGGTTCACTGAAGCTTTCTTT | CASSWTGFTEAFF | TRBJ1-1 | TRBD1 | TRBV7-3 | -